This entry lists 19 T cell receptor beta chains sequenced from one sample in a study of blood T cell repertoires in COVID-19. Sequencing used immunoSEQ multiplex PCR; TCRdb keeps in-frame clones, though not all of them. This sample has some 130,000 clones, with around 81% found just once. The sample comprised peripheral blood. The receptors stem from a woman aged 60-75 years with active or convalescent COVID-19.

The chain couples TRBV2 to TRBJ2-3; TRBD2 aligns across 13 bases. V trimming: 6 bases; J trimming: 2 bases; junction bases outside the gene matches: 5. Germline V gives CDR1 SNHLY, CDR2 FYNNEI. The CDR3 sequence is 16 residues long. In nucleotides, the CDR3 is TGTGCCAGCAGCCTGACTAGCGGGAGGATCACAGATACGCAGTATTTT. Residues: CASSLTSGRITDTQYF.

The gene calls are TRBV29-1 and TRBJ2-2; no definite D call. The CDR3 runs 14 residues. The V and J ends lost 4 bases and 6 bases respectively, with 15 bases between them. CDR1 and CDR2 (germline): SQVTM, ANQGSEA. The CDR3 protein is CSVVAGSVSGELFF. The DNA of the CDR3 is TGCAGCGTTGTGGCAGGATCAGTTTCCGGGGAGCTGTTTTTT.

The gene calls are TRBV24-1 and TRBJ2-3; 16 bases match TRBD2. V trimming: 7 bases; J trimming: 6 bases; junction bases outside the gene matches: 9. The CDR3 is made up of 17 amino acids. Germline-derived CDR1 and CDR2 are KGHDR and SFDVKD. The CDR3 sequence: CATSQLGLAGGHDTQYF. In DNA form, the CDR3 reads TGTGCCACCAGCCAATTGGGACTAGCGGGGGGGCACGATACGCAGTATTTT.

V usage is TRBV19 and J usage is TRBJ1-4; D gene ambiguous. CDR3 size: 16 residues. CDR1 LNHDA and CDR2 SQIVND come from the germline V gene (reference sequence). V was pared by 3 bases and J by 8 bases, with 19 bases between. The DNA of the CDR3 is TGTGCCAGTAGTATCCCCGCGGGTCCGCAGCGCGAAAAACTGTTTTTT. This sequence encodes CASSIPAGPQREKLFF.

This sequence joins TRBV29-1 and TRBJ1-1; a weak D match, TRBD1 (5 bases). With 5 bases removed from V and 4 bases from J, the gap between germline ends came to 11 bases. This CDR3 contains 12 residues. CDR1 is SQVTM, CDR2 ANQGSEA, per germline. This CDR3 reads CSVPGLGTEAFF. Here the CDR3 DNA reads TGCAGCGTTCCAGGGCTTGGCACTGAAGCTTTCTTT.

J is TRBJ2-2 and V is TRBV7-7; possible D gene TRBD1, 5 bases. CDR1 and CDR2 (germline): SSHAT, FNYEAQ (reference sequence). V lost 6 bases to trimming and J lost 6 bases, with 8 bases between them. This CDR3 is built from 12 residues. The CDR3 is CASRTGSGELFF. The DNA for the CDR3 is TGTGCCAGCAGAACAGGTTCCGGGGAGCTGTTTTTT. Using reference TRBV7-7 and TRBJ2-2 for the parts outside the CDR3, the full variable domain is GAGVSQSPRYKVTKRGQDVTLRCDPISSHATLYWYQQALGQGPEFLTYFNYEAQPDKSGLPSDRFSAERPEGSISTLTIQRTEQRDSAMYRCASRTGSGELFFGEGSRLTVL.

The chain employs TRBV28 and TRBJ1-1, with D maybe TRBD1 (6 bases). CDR1 is MDHEN, CDR2 SYDVKM, per germline. V gave up 5 bases and J gave up 5 bases, with 15 bases separating them. This CDR3 spans 14 amino acids. CDR3 loop: CASSPLRGGTEAFF. In DNA, the CDR3 is TGTGCCAGCAGTCCCCTAAGGGGGGGGACTGAAGCTTTCTTT.

The V and J genes are TRBV7-3 and TRBJ2-6; tentative D call: TRBD1 (5 bases). The CDR3 is made up of 18 amino acids. V lost 1 base and J 0 bases, leaving 13 bases between the germline ends. Germline assignment: CDR1 SGHTA and CDR2 FQGTGA. CDR3 sequence: CASSLSGAGSSGANVLTF. DNA for the CDR3: TGTGCCAGCAGCTTAAGTGGGGCAGGCAGCTCTGGGGCCAACGTCCTGACTTTC. Full variable domain (remainder filled in from reference TRBV7-3 and TRBJ2-6): GAGVSQTPSNKVTEKGKYVELRCDPISGHTALYWYRQSLGQGPEFLIYFQGTGAADDSGLPNDRFFAVRPEGSVSTLKIQRTERGDSAVYLCASSLSGAGSSGANVLTFGAGSRLTVL.

This chain joins TRBV6-5 and TRBJ1-4; D is ambiguous. CDR3 length: 16 residues. V was clipped by 3 bases and J by 8 bases, with 19 bases between them. Looked up from germline, CDR1 is MNHEY and CDR2 is SVGAGI. The CDR3 DNA sequence: TGTGCCAGCAGTTATCGGGAGAAAGGTGCTGAAGAAAAACTGTTTTTT. Its translation: CASSYREKGAEEKLFF.

The chain recombines TRBV2 with TRBJ2-5; perhaps TRBD2 as D (6 bases). V lost 7 bases, J lost 2 bases, and 14 bases lay in between. Germline V gives CDR1 SNHLY, CDR2 FYNNEI. The CDR3 has 14 residues. In DNA form, the CDR3 reads TGTGCCAGCACCGGCGGGGTACCGCAAGAGACCCAGTACTTC. Residues: CASTGGVPQETQYF.

J is TRBJ2-1 and V is TRBV29-1; weak D call: TRBD2 (5 bases). This CDR3 is 11 amino acids long. Looked up from germline, CDR1 is SQVTM and CDR2 is ANQGSEA. Trimming cost V 6 bases and J 9 bases, with 12 bases left between them. The CDR3: CSVVLASEQFF. The CDR3, as DNA: TGCAGCGTCGTTCTAGCATCTGAGCAGTTCTTC.

The chain uses TRBV7-2 and TRBJ2-3, with 15 bases lining up with TRBD2. J was trimmed by 2 bases and V by 1 base; bases with no gene match: 4. This CDR3 comprises 18 residues. CDR1 and CDR2 (germline): SGHTA, FQGNSA. The CDR3 DNA reads as TGTGCCAGCAGCTTAGTTAGGACTAGCGGGAGGGACACAGATACGCAGTATTTT. This sequence encodes CASSLVRTSGRDTDTQYF.

In DNA form, the CDR3 reads TGTGCCAGCAGCTCGTTCACAGGGAACGCTTTCTTT. This translates into CASSSFTGNAFF. The V gene is TRBV27, the J gene TRBJ1-1, with a possible D match to TRBD1 (6 bases). The CDR3 has 12 residues. The V end lost 6 bases, the J end lost 11 bases, and 16 bases lay between the germline ends. The V gene's germline CDR1 is MNHEY and CDR2 SMNVEV (reference sequence).

This clone was seen only a few times. This chain links TRBV5-8 with TRBJ1-5; possible D gene TRBD1, 5 bases. V gave up 6 bases and J gave up 7 bases, with 17 bases separating them. In germline, CDR1 is SGHTS, CDR2 YDEGEE. CDR3 length: 14 amino acids. CDR3 amino acids: CASTWGDLRQPQHF. Written as DNA, the CDR3 is TGTGCCAGCACTTGGGGGGACCTAAGGCAGCCCCAGCATTTT.

This chain uses TRBV2 with TRBJ1-5, with 9 bases identical to TRBD1. Germline CDR1 reads SNHLY; CDR2 reads FYNNEI. CDR3 length equals 16 residues. V shed 8 bases and J 2 bases; nucleotides not matched to a gene: 10. CDR3 sequence (DNA): TGTGCCAGCCACCGGGACAGGGCGGGAGGCAATCAGCCCCAGCATTTT. Its translation is CASHRDRAGGNQPQHF.

Only a few counts were recorded for this clone. This chain connects TRBV6-6 to TRBJ2-7; TRBD2 might be the D (6 bases). The germline CDR1 and CDR2 sequences are MNHNY and SVGAGI (reference sequence). The length of the CDR3 is 14 residues. The ends were cut back, 0 bases at V and 7 bases at J, with 13 bases in the middle. CDR3 in DNA: TGTGCCAGCAGTTACTCTGAGGAGGGCATGGAGCAGTACGTC. Its protein product is CASSYSEEGMEQYV.

The rearrangement uses TRBV20-1 and TRBJ2-1; possibly TRBD2 for D (5 bases). CDR1 is DFQATT and CDR2 is SNEGSKA in the germline V gene (reference sequence). Trimming left V 3 bases short and J 8 bases short, with 11 bases between. This CDR3 is built from 12 residues. The CDR3 nucleotides read TGCAGTGCTAGTAGTCCGGGGTATGAGCAGTTCTTC. Translation gives CSASSPGYEQFF.

The sample holds a few counts of this clone. The CDR3, as DNA: TGTGCCAGCAGTCCGCGGGGACAGGGGGACCTCTATGGCTACACCTTC. Residues: CASSPRGQGDLYGYTF. The chain has TRBV28 and TRBJ1-2, with TRBD1 identical over 11 bases. The germline V gene encodes CDR1 MDHEN and CDR2 SYDVKM. The CDR3 is made up of 16 amino acids. With V trimmed by 5 bases and J by 4 bases, 9 bases remained unmatched.

The rearrangement joins TRBV19 to TRBJ2-5, with no clear D. V was trimmed by 9 bases and J by 1 base, leaving 12 bases between them. The CDR3 runs to 13 residues. Per germline, CDR1 LNHDA and CDR2 SQIVND (reference sequence). The CDR3 DNA is TGTGCCAGCCGTGGCCCCCTCCAAGAGACCCAGTACTTC. As protein: CASRGPLQETQYF.